The 12 T cell receptor beta chains listed next were all sequenced from one sample in a study of radiation and T cells in renal cell carcinoma. Treatment noted: treatment-naive control, cytoreductive nephrectomy. The protocol was immunoSEQ multiplex PCR, while the TCRdb copy is restricted to in-frame clones and leaves out a portion. The data contain more than 8,000 clones, roughly two thirds of them seen just once; the ten biggest clones take up about a fifth. Sequenced here: tumor tissue, sampled from a patient whose treatment was nephrectomy without radiotherapy. Receptors were obtained from a man aged 60 to 75 with renal cell carcinoma.

The sample holds a few counts of this clone. This chain joins TRBV2 and TRBJ1-1; D might be TRBD1 (5 bases). Germline values: CDR1 SNHLY, CDR2 FYNNEI. Trimming stripped 4 bases from V and 1 base from J, with 10 bases between. This CDR3 region has 14 residues. CDR3 DNA: TGTGCCAGCAGTGTTATGGGGCAGAACACTGAAGCTTTCTTT. Its protein is CASSVMGQNTEAFF.

This chain connects TRBV2 to TRBJ2-7; no clear D. The CDR3 extends over 10 amino acids. The V and J ends lost 6 bases and 3 bases respectively, with 3 bases between them. Germline CDR1 and CDR2: SNHLY and FYNNEI. In DNA form, the CDR3 reads TGTGCCAGCAGCCTCTACGAGCAGTACTTC. Amino acid sequence: CASSLYEQYF.

About this clone: Germline and junction disagree at one end, which may indicate a read error. The rearrangement joins TRBV7-9 to TRBJ1-1; D is ambiguous. This CDR3 is 11 amino acids long. Germline-derived CDR1 and CDR2 are SEHNR and FQNEAQ (reference sequence). CDR3 in DNA: TGTGCCAGCAGCTTAAGGGAGCGAGTTTCGTTT. Translated, it gives CASSLRERVSF.

Sample share makes this clone medium-sized. The chain employs TRBV2 and TRBJ2-5, with 13 bases lining up with TRBD2. The CDR3 covers 14 residues. Trimming removed 6 bases from V and 5 bases from J; junction bases left unmatched: 3. The germline V gene has CDR1 SNHLY and CDR2 FYNNEI. The CDR3 loop is CASSRTSGSETQYF. Here the CDR3 DNA reads TGTGCCAGCAGCCGGACTAGCGGGAGTGAGACCCAGTACTTC. Looking up the rest from reference TRBV2 and TRBJ2-5 gives the full variable domain: EPEVTQTPSHQVTQMGQEVILRCVPISNHLYFYWYRQILGQKVEFLVSFYNNEISEKSEIFDDQFSVERPDGSNFTLKIRSTKLEDSAMYFCASSRTSGSETQYFGPGTRLLVL.

This chain uses TRBV20-1 with TRBJ1-1; no clear D. Germline CDR1 is DFQATT and CDR2 is SNEGSKA (reference sequence). This CDR3 spans 10 amino acids. V lost 1 base, J lost 8 bases, and 5 bases lay in between. CDR3 nucleotide sequence: TGCAGTGCTAGAGTTCACGAAGCTTTCTTT. It yields the protein CSARVHEAFF.

This clone came up a few times. The chain recombines TRBV6-6 with TRBJ1-1, with 7 bases that match TRBD1. V gave up 0 bases and J gave up 4 bases; unmatched junction bases: 5. The CDR3 contains 15 residues. From germline, CDR1 is MNHNY and CDR2 SVGAGI (reference sequence). CDR3 DNA: TGTGCCAGCAGTTACTCGACAGGGATGGGCACTGAAGCTTTCTTT. Encoded protein: CASSYSTGMGTEAFF.

The chain employs TRBV7-8 and TRBJ1-6, with D unclear. Germline CDR1 SGHVS, CDR2 FQNEAQ. CDR3 size: 15 residues. V lost 4 bases and J 10 bases, leaving 17 bases between the germline ends. The CDR3: CASSSPGEGGSPLHF. The CDR3 coding sequence is TGTGCCAGCAGCTCCCCGGGAGAGGGAGGCTCACCCCTCCACTTT.

The V and J genes are TRBV30 and TRBJ1-1; D is unresolved. The CDR3 spans 13 residues. Trimming removed 2 bases at V and 4 bases at J, with 11 bases between. Germline CDR1 and CDR2: GTSNPN and SVGIG (reference sequence). The CDR3 nucleotides are TGTGCCTGGAGTAACGAGTTCAGCACTGAAGCTTTCTTT. Translating gives CAWSNEFSTEAFF.

This sequence joins TRBV9 and TRBJ2-1, with 11 nucleotides matching TRBD2. The J segment lost 10 bases and the V segment lost 0 bases, leaving 6 bases of the junction unmatched. The CDR3 length is 15 residues. CDR1 SGDLS and CDR2 YYNGEE come from the germline V gene. CDR3 coding DNA: TGTGCCAGCAGCGTAGTACTAGCGGGAGCGGAAGAGCAGTTCTTC. It is translated as CASSVVLAGAEEQFF.

The chain has TRBV30 and TRBJ2-7; D remains unclear. The V end lost 2 bases, the J end lost 3 bases, and 8 bases lay between the germline ends. CDR3 size: 12 residues. Looked up from germline, CDR1 is GTSNPN and CDR2 is SVGIG (reference sequence). The CDR3 here is CAWSIANYEQYF. The DNA for the CDR3 is TGTGCCTGGAGTATAGCTAACTACGAGCAGTACTTC.

This chain joins TRBV2 and TRBJ1-2; 7 bases are a match to TRBD1. Trimming took 3 bases from V and 14 from J; bases not matched to a gene: 9. The CDR3 runs to 12 residues. Germline-derived CDR1 and CDR2 are SNHLY and FYNNEI. This chain's CDR3 is CASSDRDSYATF. The DNA of the CDR3 is TGTGCCAGCAGTGACAGGGACAGCTATGCAACCTTC.

The chain recombines TRBV9 with TRBJ2-7; TRBD1 agrees at 8 bases. Unmatched junction bases numbered 4, after V lost 0 bases and J lost 2 bases. The CDR3 consists of 15 residues. Germline V lookup: CDR1 SGDLS, CDR2 YYNGEE. CDR3 amino acids: CASSVAGTGTYEQYF. The CDR3 DNA reads TGTGCCAGCAGCGTAGCTGGGACAGGCACCTACGAGCAGTACTTC.